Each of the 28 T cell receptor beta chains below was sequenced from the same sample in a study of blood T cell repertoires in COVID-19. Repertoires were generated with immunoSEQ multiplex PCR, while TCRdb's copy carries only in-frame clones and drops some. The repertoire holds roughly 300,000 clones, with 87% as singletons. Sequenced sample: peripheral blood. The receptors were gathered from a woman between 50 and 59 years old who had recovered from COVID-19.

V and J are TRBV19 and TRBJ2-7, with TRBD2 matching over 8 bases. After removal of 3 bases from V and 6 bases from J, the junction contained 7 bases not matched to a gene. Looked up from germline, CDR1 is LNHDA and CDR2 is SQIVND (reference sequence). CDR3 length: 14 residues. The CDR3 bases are TGTGCCAGTAGTATTTTTTCGGGAGGGGGCGAGCAGTACTTC. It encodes CASSIFSGGGEQYF.

The CDR3 protein is CASSLEQGAPYEQYF. The DNA for the CDR3 is TGCGCCAGCAGCTTGGAACAGGGGGCCCCCTACGAGCAGTACTTC. The rearrangement links TRBV5-1 to TRBJ2-7, with 9 bases identical to TRBD1. Trimming removed 0 bases from V and 2 bases from J; junction bases left unmatched: 3. CDR1 is SGHRS and CDR2 is YFSETQ in the germline V gene. CDR3 length: 15 amino acids. The full variable domain, in which reference TRBV5-1 and TRBJ2-7 provide the parts outside the CDR3, is KAGVTQTPRYLIKTRGQQVTLSCSPISGHRSVSWYQQTPGQGLQFLFEYFSETQRNKGNFPGRFSGRQFSNSRSEMNVSTLELGDSALYLCASSLEQGAPYEQYFGPGTRLTVT.

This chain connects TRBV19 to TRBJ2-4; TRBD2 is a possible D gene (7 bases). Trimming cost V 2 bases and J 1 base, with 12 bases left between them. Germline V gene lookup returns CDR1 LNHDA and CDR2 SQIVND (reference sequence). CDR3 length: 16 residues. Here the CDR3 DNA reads TGTGCCAGTAGTATAAAAGGGAGGGGGGCCAAAAACATTCAGTACTTC. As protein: CASSIKGRGAKNIQYF.

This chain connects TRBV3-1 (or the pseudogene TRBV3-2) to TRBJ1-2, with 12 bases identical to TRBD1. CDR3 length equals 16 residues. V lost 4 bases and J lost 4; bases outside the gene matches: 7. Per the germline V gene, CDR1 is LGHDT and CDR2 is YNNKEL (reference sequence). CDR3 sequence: CASSPGTGGECYGYTF. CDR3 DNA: TGTGCCAGCAGCCCCGGGACAGGGGGCGAATGCTATGGCTACACCTTC.

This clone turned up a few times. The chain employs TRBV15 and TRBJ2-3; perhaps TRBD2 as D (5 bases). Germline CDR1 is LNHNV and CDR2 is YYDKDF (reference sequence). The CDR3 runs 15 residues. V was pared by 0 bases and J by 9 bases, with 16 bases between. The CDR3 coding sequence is TGTGCCACCAGCAGAGACCCCGGCCTAGCCTCCACGCAGTATTTT. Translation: CATSRDPGLASTQYF.

The CDR3 here is CASSPTSGREDEQYF. CDR3 sequence (DNA): TGTGCCAGCAGCCCGACTAGCGGGAGGGAGGACGAGCAGTACTTC. The rearrangement links TRBV6-5 to TRBJ2-7; 14 nucleotides line up with TRBD2. This CDR3 is built from 15 residues. Losses at the gene ends were 6 bases for V and 5 bases for J; bases not matched to a gene: 6. In germline, CDR1 is MNHEY, CDR2 SVGAGI.

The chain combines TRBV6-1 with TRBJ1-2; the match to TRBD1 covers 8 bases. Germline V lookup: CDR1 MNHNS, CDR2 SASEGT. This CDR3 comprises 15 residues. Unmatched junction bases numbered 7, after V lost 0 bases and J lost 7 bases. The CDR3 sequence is CASSEAQGASFGYTF. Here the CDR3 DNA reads TGTGCCAGCAGTGAAGCCCAGGGGGCCTCTTTTGGCTACACCTTC.

This CDR3 is CASSIASGQPEAFF. The CDR3 nucleotides are TGTGCCAGCAGTATAGCCTCGGGACAGCCCGAAGCTTTCTTT. The chain employs TRBV28 and TRBJ1-1; TRBD1 matches at 7 bases. The CDR3 length is 14 residues. Germline CDR1 MDHEN, CDR2 SYDVKM. With 5 bases clipped from V and 8 bases from J, the junction kept 11 bases outside the gene matches. Full variable domain (missing parts from reference TRBV28 and TRBJ1-1): DVKVTQSSRYLVKRTGEKVFLECVQDMDHENMFWYRQDPGLGLRLIYFSYDVKMKEKGDIPEGYSVSREKKERFSLILESASTNQTSMYLCASSIASGQPEAFFGQGTRLTVV.

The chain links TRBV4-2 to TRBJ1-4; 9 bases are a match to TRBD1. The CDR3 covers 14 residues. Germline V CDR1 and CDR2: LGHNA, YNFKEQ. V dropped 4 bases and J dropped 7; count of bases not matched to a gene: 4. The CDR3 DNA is TGTGCCAGCAGCCCGGGGACAGGGAGTGAAAAACTGTTTTTT. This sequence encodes CASSPGTGSEKLFF.

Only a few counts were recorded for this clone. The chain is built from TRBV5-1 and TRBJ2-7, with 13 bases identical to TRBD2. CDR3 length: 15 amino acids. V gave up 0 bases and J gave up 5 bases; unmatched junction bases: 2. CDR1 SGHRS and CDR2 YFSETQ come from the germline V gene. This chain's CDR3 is CASSLELAGGDEQYF. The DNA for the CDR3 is TGCGCCAGCAGCTTGGAACTAGCGGGAGGGGACGAGCAGTACTTC.

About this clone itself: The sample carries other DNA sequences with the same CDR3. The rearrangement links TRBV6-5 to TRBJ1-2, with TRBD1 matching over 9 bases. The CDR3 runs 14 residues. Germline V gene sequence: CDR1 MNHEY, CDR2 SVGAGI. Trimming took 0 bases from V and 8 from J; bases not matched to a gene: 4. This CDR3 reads CASSYSTGGVGYTF. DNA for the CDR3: TGTGCCAGCAGTTACTCTACAGGGGGCGTAGGCTACACCTTC.

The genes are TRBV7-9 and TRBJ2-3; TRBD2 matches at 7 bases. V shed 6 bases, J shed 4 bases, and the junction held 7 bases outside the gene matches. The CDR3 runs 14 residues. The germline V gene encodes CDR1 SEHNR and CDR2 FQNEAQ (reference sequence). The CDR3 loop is CASRSGISSDTQYF. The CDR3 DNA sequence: TGTGCCAGCAGGAGCGGGATAAGCTCAGATACGCAGTATTTT.

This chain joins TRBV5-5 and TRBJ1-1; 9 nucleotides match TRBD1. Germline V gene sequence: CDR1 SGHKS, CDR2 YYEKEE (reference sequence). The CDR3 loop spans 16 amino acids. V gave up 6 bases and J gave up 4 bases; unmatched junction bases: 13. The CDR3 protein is CASNPGQGRGSTEAFF. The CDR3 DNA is TGTGCCAGCAACCCGGGACAGGGAAGAGGGAGCACTGAAGCTTTCTTT.

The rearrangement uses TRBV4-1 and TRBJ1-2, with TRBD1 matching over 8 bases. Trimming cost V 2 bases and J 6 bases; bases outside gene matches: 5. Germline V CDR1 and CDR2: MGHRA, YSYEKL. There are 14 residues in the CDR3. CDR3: CASSQTTGAHGYTF. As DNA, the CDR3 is TGCGCCAGCAGCCAAACGACAGGGGCTCATGGCTACACCTTC.

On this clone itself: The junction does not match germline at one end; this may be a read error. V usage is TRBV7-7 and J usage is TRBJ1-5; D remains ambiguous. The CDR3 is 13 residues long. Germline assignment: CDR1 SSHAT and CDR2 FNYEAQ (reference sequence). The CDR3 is CASSVSPGQPQHF. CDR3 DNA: TGTGCTAGCAGCGTCTCCCCCGGTCAGCCCCAGCATTTT.

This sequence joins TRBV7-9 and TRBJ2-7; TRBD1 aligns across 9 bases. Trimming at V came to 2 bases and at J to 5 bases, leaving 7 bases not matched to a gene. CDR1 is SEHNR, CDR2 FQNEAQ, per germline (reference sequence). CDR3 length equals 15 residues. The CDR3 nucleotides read TGTGCCAGCAGCTTACGGACAGGGGCCGGGGACGAGCAGTACTTC. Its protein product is CASSLRTGAGDEQYF.

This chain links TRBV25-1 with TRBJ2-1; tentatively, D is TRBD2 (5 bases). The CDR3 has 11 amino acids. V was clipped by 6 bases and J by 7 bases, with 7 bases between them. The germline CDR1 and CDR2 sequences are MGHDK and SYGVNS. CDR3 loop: CASRRDNEQFF. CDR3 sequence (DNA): TGTGCCAGCAGACGGGATAATGAGCAGTTCTTC. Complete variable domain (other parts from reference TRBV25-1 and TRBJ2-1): EADIYQTPRYLVIGTGKKITLECSQTMGHDKMYWYQQDPGMELHLIHYSYGVNSTEKGDLSSESTVSRIRTEHFPLTLESARPSHTSQYLCASRRDNEQFFGPGTRLTVL.

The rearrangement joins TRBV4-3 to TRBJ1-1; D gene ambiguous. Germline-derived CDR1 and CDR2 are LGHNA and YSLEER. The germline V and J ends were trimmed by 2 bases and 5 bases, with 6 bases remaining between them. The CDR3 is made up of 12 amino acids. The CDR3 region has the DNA TGCGCCAGCAGCCAACCGGGGACTGAAGCTTTCTTT. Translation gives CASSQPGTEAFF.

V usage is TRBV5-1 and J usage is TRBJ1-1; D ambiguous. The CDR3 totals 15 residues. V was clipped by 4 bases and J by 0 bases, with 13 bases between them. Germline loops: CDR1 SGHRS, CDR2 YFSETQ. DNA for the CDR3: TGCGCCAGCAGCGCTACGACGGGGTTGAACACTGAAGCTTTCTTT. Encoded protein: CASSATTGLNTEAFF.

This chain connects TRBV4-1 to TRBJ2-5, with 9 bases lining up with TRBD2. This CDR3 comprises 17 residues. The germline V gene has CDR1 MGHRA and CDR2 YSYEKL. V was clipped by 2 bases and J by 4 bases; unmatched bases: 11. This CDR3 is CASSQLQFGGGGETQYF. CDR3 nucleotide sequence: TGCGCCAGCAGCCAACTTCAGTTCGGCGGGGGGGGAGAGACCCAGTACTTC.

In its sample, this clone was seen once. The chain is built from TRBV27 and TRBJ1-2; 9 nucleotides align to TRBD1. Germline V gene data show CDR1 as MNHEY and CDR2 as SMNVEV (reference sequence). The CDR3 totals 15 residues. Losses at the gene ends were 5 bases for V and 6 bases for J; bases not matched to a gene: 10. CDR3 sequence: CASSAEPGQGNGYTF. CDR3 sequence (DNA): TGTGCCAGCAGTGCTGAACCGGGACAGGGCAATGGCTACACCTTC.

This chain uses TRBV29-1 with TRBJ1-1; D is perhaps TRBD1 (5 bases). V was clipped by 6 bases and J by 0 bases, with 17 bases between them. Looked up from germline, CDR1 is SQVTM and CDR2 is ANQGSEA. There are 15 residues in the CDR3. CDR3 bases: TGCAGCGTCACGCCCTGGGGGGGACTGAACACTGAAGCTTTCTTT. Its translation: CSVTPWGGLNTEAFF.

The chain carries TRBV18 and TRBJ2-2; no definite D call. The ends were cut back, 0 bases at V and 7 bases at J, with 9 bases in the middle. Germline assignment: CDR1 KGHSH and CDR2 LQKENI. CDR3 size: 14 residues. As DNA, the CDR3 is TGTGCCAGCTCACCACCCAGCGAACGCGGGGAGCTGTTTTTT. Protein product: CASSPPSERGELFF.

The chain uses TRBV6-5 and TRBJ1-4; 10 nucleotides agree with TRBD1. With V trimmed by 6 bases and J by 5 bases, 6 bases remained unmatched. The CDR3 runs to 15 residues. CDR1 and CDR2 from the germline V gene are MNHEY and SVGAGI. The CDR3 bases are TGTGCCAGCAGCATGGACAGGGGGTACAATGAAAAACTGTTTTTT. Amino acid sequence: CASSMDRGYNEKLFF.

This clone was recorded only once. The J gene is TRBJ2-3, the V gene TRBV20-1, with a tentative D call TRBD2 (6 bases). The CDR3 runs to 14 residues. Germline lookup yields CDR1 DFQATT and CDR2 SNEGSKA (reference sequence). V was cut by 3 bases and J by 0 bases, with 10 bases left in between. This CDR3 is CSASPGTSTDTQYF. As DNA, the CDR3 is TGCAGTGCTAGTCCAGGGACTAGCACAGATACGCAGTATTTT.

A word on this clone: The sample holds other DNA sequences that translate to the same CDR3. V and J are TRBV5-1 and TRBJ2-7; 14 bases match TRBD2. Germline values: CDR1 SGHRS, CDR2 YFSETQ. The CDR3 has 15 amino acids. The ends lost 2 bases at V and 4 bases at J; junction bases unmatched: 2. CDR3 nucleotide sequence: TGCGCCAGCAGCTTTGGGACTAGCGGGAGATACGAGCAGTACTTC. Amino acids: CASSFGTSGRYEQYF. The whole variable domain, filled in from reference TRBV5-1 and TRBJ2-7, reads KAGVTQTPRYLIKTRGQQVTLSCSPISGHRSVSWYQQTPGQGLQFLFEYFSETQRNKGNFPGRFSGRQFSNSRSEMNVSTLELGDSALYLCASSFGTSGRYEQYFGPGTRLTVT.

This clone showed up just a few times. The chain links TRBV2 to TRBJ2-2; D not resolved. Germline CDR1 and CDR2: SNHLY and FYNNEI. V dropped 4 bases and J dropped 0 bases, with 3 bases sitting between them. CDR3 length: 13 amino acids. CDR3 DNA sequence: TGTGCCAGCAGTGGCGCGAACACCGGGGAGCTGTTTTTT. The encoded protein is CASSGANTGELFF.

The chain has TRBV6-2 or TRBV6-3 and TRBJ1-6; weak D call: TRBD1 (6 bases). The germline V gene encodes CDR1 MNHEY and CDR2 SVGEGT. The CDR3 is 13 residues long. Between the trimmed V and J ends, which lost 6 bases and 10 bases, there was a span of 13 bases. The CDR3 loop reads CASSPGQDSPLHF. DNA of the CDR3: TGTGCCAGCAGCCCGGGACAAGACTCACCCCTCCACTTT.